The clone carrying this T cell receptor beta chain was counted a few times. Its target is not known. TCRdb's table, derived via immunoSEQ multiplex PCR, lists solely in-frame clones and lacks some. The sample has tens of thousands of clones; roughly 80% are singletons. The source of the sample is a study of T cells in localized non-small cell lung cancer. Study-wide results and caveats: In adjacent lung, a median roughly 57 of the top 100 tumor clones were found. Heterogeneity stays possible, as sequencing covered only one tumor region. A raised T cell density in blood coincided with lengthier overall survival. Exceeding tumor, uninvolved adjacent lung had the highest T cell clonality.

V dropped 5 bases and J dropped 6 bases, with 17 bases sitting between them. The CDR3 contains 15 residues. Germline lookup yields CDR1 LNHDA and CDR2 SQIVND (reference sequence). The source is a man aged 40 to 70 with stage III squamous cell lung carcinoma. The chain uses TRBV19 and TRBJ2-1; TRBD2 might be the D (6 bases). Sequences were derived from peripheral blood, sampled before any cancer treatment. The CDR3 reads CASSPGAGRANEQFF. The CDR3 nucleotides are TGTGCCAGTAGTCCCGGGGCGGGGCGGGCCAATGAGCAGTTCTTC.